The 27 T cell receptor beta chains below come from one sample, sequenced in a study of cytomegalovirus exposure and HLA in healthy donors. The PCR employed 60 Vbeta primers together with 13 Jbeta primers. The assay was immunoSEQ multiplex PCR, and TCRdb's table has in-frame clones only and misses some. The sample lists roughly 190,000 clones; less than 85% were seen once. Sequenced: PBMCs. The receptor set was obtained from a girl aged 5-17 years in good health and CMV-seropositive.

This clone was seen once. The chain couples TRBV27 to TRBJ2-1; 11 bases are shared with TRBD2. V lost 5 bases, J lost 0 bases, and 3 bases stayed unmatched. Germline assignment: CDR1 MNHEY and CDR2 SMNVEV (reference sequence). This CDR3 contains 16 residues. This chain's CDR3 is CASSGSGGGSYNEQFF. The CDR3 DNA is TGTGCCAGCAGTGGTAGCGGGGGGGGCTCCTACAATGAGCAGTTCTTC.

The chain has TRBV25-1 and TRBJ1-1; D ambiguous. CDR1 MGHDK and CDR2 SYGVNS come from the germline V gene. V lost 7 bases and J lost 0, with 15 bases in between. The length of the CDR3 is 15 residues. The CDR3 nucleotides read TGTGCCAGCAAGGCGGGGAATTGGATGAACACTGAAGCTTTCTTT. The encoded protein is CASKAGNWMNTEAFF. Complete variable domain (other parts from reference TRBV25-1 and TRBJ1-1): EADIYQTPRYLVIGTGKKITLECSQTMGHDKMYWYQQDPGMELHLIHYSYGVNSTEKGDLSSESTVSRIRTEHFPLTLESARPSHTSQYLCASKAGNWMNTEAFFGQGTRLTVV.

This chain joins TRBV6-6 and TRBJ1-2; 8 bases are a match to TRBD1. CDR3 size: 13 residues. Germline CDR1 MNHNY, CDR2 SVGAGI (reference sequence). After removal of 6 bases from V and 6 bases from J, the junction contained 6 bases not matched to a gene. CDR3 in amino acids: CASSQDRANGYTF. In DNA form, the CDR3 reads TGTGCCAGCAGCCAGGACAGGGCCAATGGCTACACCTTC.

V usage is TRBV15 and J usage is TRBJ1-2, with TRBD1 matching over 8 bases. Germline V gene sequence: CDR1 LNHNV, CDR2 YYDKDF (reference sequence). The V segment lost 3 bases and the J segment 4 bases; nucleotides outside the gene matches: 13. The CDR3 totals 17 residues. The CDR3 sequence is CATSRELPGQGSYGYTF. CDR3 in DNA: TGTGCCACCAGCAGGGAGCTACCCGGACAGGGAAGCTATGGCTACACCTTC.

This sequence joins TRBV5-1 and TRBJ2-6; 7 positions match TRBD1. Trimming cost V 7 bases and J 0 bases; bases outside gene matches: 10. CDR1 SGHRS and CDR2 YFSETQ come from the germline V gene. There are 17 residues in the CDR3. CDR3 amino acids: CASAVGGQSSGANVLTF. The CDR3 nucleotides read TGCGCCAGCGCCGTAGGGGGCCAAAGCTCTGGGGCCAACGTCCTGACTTTC.

The rearrangement links TRBV21-1 to TRBJ1-5. TRBV21-1 is classified as a pseudogene. There are 16 residues in the CDR3. The DNA of the CDR3 is TGTGCCAGCAGCCCTGGGGAGGGCCCGGGCAATCAGCCCCAGCATTTT. Translation: CASSPGEGPGNQPQHF.

V is TRBV6-5 and J is TRBJ1-2; no reliable D call. Germline CDR1 is MNHEY and CDR2 is SVGAGI. This CDR3 spans 14 amino acids. V gave up 10 bases and J gave up 0 bases, with 15 bases separating them. The CDR3 sequence: CATLRTLANYGYTF. CDR3 nucleotides: TGTGCCACCCTAAGGACTTTAGCTAACTATGGCTACACCTTC.

This clone has just a few counts. The rearrangement links TRBV6-5 to TRBJ1-2; TRBD1 might be the D (6 bases). V shed 4 bases and J shed 2 bases, with 8 bases lying between them. CDR1 MNHEY and CDR2 SVGAGI come from the germline V gene. The CDR3 is made up of 13 amino acids. As DNA, the CDR3 is TGTGCCAGCAGTTCGACAGGAAACTATGGCTACACCTTC. Protein: CASSSTGNYGYTF.

The V call is TRBV4-1, the J call TRBJ2-5; 8 bases align to TRBD1. Germline values: CDR1 MGHRA, CDR2 YSYEKL. The V segment lost 1 base and the J segment 5 bases; nucleotides outside the gene matches: 6. The CDR3 totals 15 residues. This CDR3 reads CASSQGRGPGETQYF. In DNA, the CDR3 is TGCGCCAGCAGCCAAGGCAGGGGGCCCGGTGAGACCCAGTACTTC.

V usage is TRBV29-1 and J usage is TRBJ2-3, with D possibly being TRBD2 (6 bases). Trimming removed 3 bases from V and 5 bases from J, with 12 bases in between. CDR1 is SQVTM, CDR2 ANQGSEA, per germline. This CDR3 has 13 amino acids. Here the CDR3 DNA reads TGCAGCGTTGATTCGGGGGTTGGAGATACGCAGTATTTT. Encoded protein: CSVDSGVGDTQYF.

V and J are TRBV5-1 and TRBJ2-1; 9 nucleotides agree with TRBD2. J was trimmed by 8 bases and V by 0 bases; bases with no gene match: 9. The CDR3 length is 16 residues. In germline, CDR1 is SGHRS, CDR2 YFSETQ. This CDR3 is CASSLGGGGAFDEQFF. The CDR3 DNA reads TGCGCCAGCAGCTTGGGAGGCGGGGGGGCATTCGATGAGCAGTTCTTC.

V usage is TRBV30 and J usage is TRBJ1-4; D not resolved. This CDR3 spans 13 amino acids. V lost 3 bases and J 3 bases, leaving 8 bases between the germline ends. Germline-derived CDR1 and CDR2 are GTSNPN and SVGIG (reference sequence). The chain's CDR3 is CAWRRESNEKLFF. The CDR3 nucleotides are TGTGCCTGGAGGCGGGAGTCTAATGAAAAACTGTTTTTT.

The count of this clone is one. The rearrangement joins TRBV6-1 to TRBJ2-3; 8 bases agree with TRBD1. Germline CDR1 and CDR2: MNHNS and SASEGT. J gave up 6 bases and V 5 bases, and 7 bases lay outside the gene matches. This CDR3 comprises 14 residues. The CDR3 region is CASSSGTGLDTQYF. The CDR3, as DNA: TGTGCCAGCAGTTCCGGGACAGGTCTTGATACGCAGTATTTT.

The chain uses TRBV11-2 and TRBJ2-5; 7 nucleotides align to TRBD1. The junction had 14 bases not matched to a gene; V was cut back by 5 bases and J by 2 bases. The germline CDR1 and CDR2 sequences are SGHAT and FQNNGV. This CDR3 is 17 amino acids long. The CDR3 loop is CASSRTRDSLPQETQYF. For the CDR3, the DNA is TGTGCCAGCAGCCGAACGAGGGACAGCCTACCGCAAGAGACCCAGTACTTC.

The CDR3 sequence: CASSLGARTGSTEAFF. Written as DNA, the CDR3 is TGCGCCAGCAGCTTGGGTGCTAGGACAGGGTCGACTGAAGCTTTCTTT. V is TRBV5-1 and J is TRBJ1-1, with 8 positions matching TRBD1. In germline, CDR1 is SGHRS, CDR2 YFSETQ. The V gene end was trimmed by 0 bases and the J gene end by 5 bases; junction bases not matched to a gene: 9. The CDR3 is made up of 16 amino acids.

This clone showed up just a few times. The chain joins TRBV19 to TRBJ1-5; D may be TRBD1 (6 bases). Looked up from germline, CDR1 is LNHDA and CDR2 is SQIVND (reference sequence). This CDR3 has 18 residues. The V end lost 1 base, the J end lost 0 bases, and 16 bases lay between the germline ends. The CDR3 sequence is CASSIVRGAGNSNQPQHF. CDR3 nucleotide sequence: TGTGCCAGTAGTATAGTCCGGGGGGCAGGGAATAGCAATCAGCCCCAGCATTTT.

The J gene is TRBJ2-5, the V gene TRBV5-4; TRBD2 matches at 12 bases. Germline V gene data show CDR1 as SGHNT and CDR2 as YYREEE (reference sequence). This CDR3 is 15 amino acids long. The junction had 7 bases not matched to a gene; V was cut back by 0 bases and J by 10 bases. This CDR3 reads CASSLASGGVRSQYF. CDR3 bases: TGTGCCAGCAGCTTGGCTAGCGGGGGGGTCCGGAGCCAGTACTTC.

V usage is TRBV7-2 and J usage is TRBJ2-5, with 8 nucleotides matching TRBD2. The V segment lost 1 base and the J segment 5 bases; nucleotides outside the gene matches: 9. The germline CDR1 and CDR2 sequences are SGHTA and FQGNSA. The CDR3 spans 16 residues. The DNA of the CDR3 is TGTGCCAGCAGCTTAGTGGCTAGCGGGCTAGGGGAGACCCAGTACTTC. This sequence encodes CASSLVASGLGETQYF.

V is TRBV6-6 and J is TRBJ2-3; 9 bases align to TRBD2. This CDR3 has 15 residues. CDR1 MNHNY and CDR2 SVGAGI come from the germline V gene (reference sequence). J lost 3 bases, V lost 5 bases, and 6 bases had no gene match. CDR3 region: CASSTRAGGTDTQYF. The CDR3 region has the DNA TGTGCCAGCAGTACCAGGGCGGGGGGGACAGATACGCAGTATTTT.

This chain uses TRBV18 with TRBJ2-5; maybe TRBD1 (5 bases). CDR1 KGHSH and CDR2 LQKENI come from the germline V gene. V was pared by 3 bases and J by 7 bases, with 9 bases between. The CDR3 runs 12 residues. In DNA, the CDR3 is TGTGCCAGCTCACCGGACACACCGACCCAGTACTTC. Its translation is CASSPDTPTQYF.

V is TRBV6-1 and J is TRBJ2-3, with a possible D match to TRBD1 (6 bases). Germline assignment: CDR1 MNHNS and CDR2 SASEGT. Deletions cut 4 bases from V and 0 bases from J, with 14 bases between. This CDR3 spans 16 amino acids. CDR3 nucleotides: TGTGCCAGCAGTGCTCCGGGACACCCAAGCACAGATACGCAGTATTTT. This encodes CASSAPGHPSTDTQYF.

The chain recombines TRBV10-3 with TRBJ2-4; tentative D call: TRBD1 (5 bases). The CDR3 sequence is 15 residues long. Trimming took 2 bases from V and 1 from J, leaving 9 bases between them. The germline V gene has CDR1 ENHRY and CDR2 SYGVKD. CDR3 bases: TGTGCCATCAGTGAGGGGGCGCCGGCCAAAAACATTCAGTACTTC. It codes for CAISEGAPAKNIQYF.

The gene calls are TRBV2 and TRBJ2-7; TRBD2 matches at 14 bases. The germline V gene encodes CDR1 SNHLY and CDR2 FYNNEI. The V gene end was trimmed by 5 bases and the J gene end by 2 bases; junction bases not matched to a gene: 2. The CDR3 length is 15 residues. The CDR3 here is CASSSGLAGAYEQYF. Here the CDR3 DNA reads TGTGCCAGCAGTTCGGGACTAGCGGGGGCCTACGAGCAGTACTTC.

This chain connects TRBV19 to TRBJ2-6; the match to TRBD2 covers 9 bases. Germline loops: CDR1 LNHDA, CDR2 SQIVND (reference sequence). CDR3 length: 15 residues. With 6 bases clipped from V and 3 bases from J, the junction kept 3 bases outside the gene matches. The CDR3 DNA is TGTGCCAGTAGCCCACTAGCGGGTGGGGCCAACGTCCTGACTTTC. Protein: CASSPLAGGANVLTF. The full variable domain, rest sourced from reference TRBV19 and TRBJ2-6, is DGGITQSPKYLFRKEGQNVTLSCEQNLNHDAMYWYRQDPGQGLRLIYYSQIVNDFQKGDIAEGYSVSREKKESFPLTVTSAQKNPTAFYLCASSPLAGGANVLTFGAGSRLTVL.

This clone has only one observation. The chain couples TRBV9 to TRBJ1-2; D is unclear. There are 14 residues in the CDR3. Germline values: CDR1 SGDLS, CDR2 YYNGEE. Trimming pared 0 bases from V and 6 bases from J, leaving 12 bases between. CDR3 sequence: CASSVGVGRDGYTF. CDR3 in DNA: TGTGCCAGCAGCGTAGGAGTGGGGAGGGATGGCTACACCTTC.

The chain couples TRBV4-2 to TRBJ2-1; TRBD1 agrees at 12 bases. The junction had 5 bases not matched to a gene; V was cut back by 0 bases and J by 8 bases. This CDR3 is built from 16 residues. Germline V gene sequence: CDR1 LGHNA, CDR2 YNFKEQ. DNA of the CDR3: TGTGCCAGCAGCCAAGATGGGACAGGGGGCGGTTATGAGCAGTTCTTC. Protein sequence: CASSQDGTGGGYEQFF.

The gene calls are TRBV11-3 and TRBJ1-1; TRBD1 might be the D (6 bases). Trimming took 3 bases from V and 5 from J, leaving 22 bases between them. Germline V lookup: CDR1 SGHNT, CDR2 YENEEA. CDR3 length: 17 amino acids. CDR3 protein: CASSLAQGGRLGTEAFF. The CDR3 nucleotides are TGTGCCAGCAGCTTGGCCCAAGGGGGTCGGTTGGGGACTGAAGCTTTCTTT.